The 8 T cell receptor beta chains below come from one sample, sequenced in a study of cytomegalovirus exposure and HLA in healthy donors. Vbeta (60) and Jbeta (13) primers were used in the PCR. The assay was immunoSEQ multiplex PCR, and TCRdb's table has in-frame clones only and misses some. Counted here are approximately 90,000 clones, about three quarters occurring once; the ten biggest clones make up less than 15%. The material sequenced was PBMCs. These receptors all come from a woman aged 50 to 60 in good health and CMV-seropositive.

The chain carries TRBV4-1 and TRBJ2-3, with 10 bases lining up with TRBD1. The CDR3 has 15 amino acids. CDR1 MGHRA and CDR2 YSYEKL come from the germline V gene. With V trimmed by 3 bases and J by 4 bases, 4 bases remained unmatched. CDR3 region: CASSQGQGIADTQYF. The CDR3 DNA is TGCGCCAGCAGCCAGGGACAGGGGATAGCAGATACGCAGTATTTT.

The genes are TRBV29-1 and TRBJ1-2; 8 bases fit TRBD1. The CDR3 is made up of 13 amino acids. With 2 bases clipped from V and 4 bases from J, the junction kept 3 bases outside the gene matches. Per germline, CDR1 SQVTM and CDR2 ANQGSEA. The chain's CDR3 is CSVEWTGTYGYTF. CDR3 coding DNA: TGCAGCGTTGAATGGACAGGGACCTATGGCTACACCTTC.

This rearrangement joins TRBV15 to TRBJ1-2; D unclear. Germline lookup yields CDR1 LNHNV and CDR2 YYDKDF (reference sequence). This CDR3 is 15 amino acids long. Trimming pared 0 bases from V and 5 bases from J, leaving 13 bases between. The chain's CDR3 is CATSRDSAAVYGYTF. CDR3 bases: TGTGCCACCAGCAGAGATTCCGCAGCGGTTTATGGCTACACCTTC.

The chain couples TRBV29-1 to TRBJ2-1, with 8 bases aligning to TRBD2. The CDR3 spans 15 residues. With V trimmed by 4 bases and J by 2 bases, 7 bases remained unmatched. CDR1 is SQVTM, CDR2 ANQGSEA, per germline. The CDR3 DNA sequence: TGCAGCGTTGGTACCGGGAGGGTGCCCTACAATGAGCAGTTCTTC. The encoded protein is CSVGTGRVPYNEQFF.

CDR3 region: CASSPESLAFYEQYF. The CDR3 DNA sequence: TGTGCCAGCAGCCCGGAGTCACTAGCGTTCTACGAGCAGTACTTC. The rearrangement links TRBV5-4 to TRBJ2-7; 7 bases fit TRBD2. The germline V gene encodes CDR1 SGHNT and CDR2 YYREEE (reference sequence). The CDR3 runs to 15 residues. V trimming: 4 bases; J trimming: 3 bases; junction bases outside the gene matches: 10.

This clone was seen a handful of times. The V and J genes are TRBV5-8 and TRBJ2-7; 8 positions match TRBD1. Germline V CDR1 and CDR2: SGHTS, YDEGEE. This CDR3 spans 13 amino acids. The V gene end was trimmed by 5 bases and the J gene end by 6 bases; junction bases not matched to a gene: 7. CDR3 nucleotides: TGTGCCAGCAGGACGACAGGGGCTGGCGAGCAGTACTTC. This encodes CASRTTGAGEQYF.

This clone was detected a few times. The DNA of the CDR3 is TGCAGCGTTACAGGGCTCATGAACACTGAAGCTTTCTTT. Its protein is CSVTGLMNTEAFF. The chain uses TRBV29-1 and TRBJ1-1; TRBD1 is a possible D gene (6 bases). V was clipped by 5 bases and J by 0 bases, with 10 bases between them. The CDR3 covers 13 residues. Germline assignment: CDR1 SQVTM and CDR2 ANQGSEA. Together with reference TRBV29-1 and TRBJ1-1, the CDR3 gives the full variable domain: SAVISQKPSRDICQRGTSLTIQCQVDSQVTMMFWYRQQPGQSLTLIATANQGSEATYESGFVIDKFPISRPNLTFSTLTVSNMSPEDSSIYLCSVTGLMNTEAFFGQGTRLTVV.

The gene calls are TRBV7-3 and TRBJ2-7; 8 bases match TRBD1. Unmatched junction bases numbered 5, after V lost 8 bases and J lost 2 bases. Germline lookup yields CDR1 SGHTA and CDR2 FQGTGA. The CDR3 covers 13 residues. The CDR3 protein is CASSTGAAYEQYF. Written as DNA, the CDR3 is TGTGCCAGCTCGACAGGGGCGGCCTACGAGCAGTACTTC.